This T cell receptor (beta chain) emerged from a study of control samples from healthy donors and cancer patients (dated by TCRdb to about 2020). The CDR3 contains 15 residues, cysteine and phenylalanine counted. Of the read, only the CDR3 DNA is kept; its 45 bases are in frame from base 1. V is pruned by 6 bases and J by 0 bases, leaving 5 bases of the junction without a gene match. The germline V gene yields MNHEY for CDR1 and SVGAGI for CDR2. In regard to this clone: Its antigen is unknown. No base quality information exists; no much larger clone differs at one position.

Libraries were prepared through the immunoSEQ multiplex PCR assay. TCRdb holds this immuneACCESS table with in-frame rearrangements only. Some clones are missing; in checked studies, unresolved V genes explain under half, and the rest has no known cause. The sample data list 25,000 to 35,000 clones, and around 91% of these were observed just once. Of the sample, approximately 12% falls within the top ten clones. This clonotype originated in a man aged 45-65 years with lung cancer. The chain couples TRBV6-5 to TRBJ1-3; 7 bases in between match TRBD1. The sample comprised PBMCs. This receptor has the CDR3 CASRYRDSSGNTIYF. The DNA sequence follows: TGTGCCAGCAGGTACCGGGACAGCTCTGGAAACACCATATATTTT.